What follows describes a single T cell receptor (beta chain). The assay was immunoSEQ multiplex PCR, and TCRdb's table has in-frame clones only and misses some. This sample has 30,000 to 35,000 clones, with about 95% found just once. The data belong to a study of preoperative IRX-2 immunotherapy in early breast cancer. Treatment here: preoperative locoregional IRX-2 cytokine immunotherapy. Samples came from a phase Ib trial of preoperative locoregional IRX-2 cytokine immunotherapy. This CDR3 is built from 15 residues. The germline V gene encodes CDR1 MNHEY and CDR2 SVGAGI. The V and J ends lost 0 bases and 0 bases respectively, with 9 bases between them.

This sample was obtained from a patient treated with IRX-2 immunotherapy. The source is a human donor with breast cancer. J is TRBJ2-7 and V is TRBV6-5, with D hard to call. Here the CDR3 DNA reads TGTGCCAGCAGTTACTCGTTGGGGTACTCCTACGAGCAGTACTTC. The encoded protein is CASSYSLGYSYEQYF.